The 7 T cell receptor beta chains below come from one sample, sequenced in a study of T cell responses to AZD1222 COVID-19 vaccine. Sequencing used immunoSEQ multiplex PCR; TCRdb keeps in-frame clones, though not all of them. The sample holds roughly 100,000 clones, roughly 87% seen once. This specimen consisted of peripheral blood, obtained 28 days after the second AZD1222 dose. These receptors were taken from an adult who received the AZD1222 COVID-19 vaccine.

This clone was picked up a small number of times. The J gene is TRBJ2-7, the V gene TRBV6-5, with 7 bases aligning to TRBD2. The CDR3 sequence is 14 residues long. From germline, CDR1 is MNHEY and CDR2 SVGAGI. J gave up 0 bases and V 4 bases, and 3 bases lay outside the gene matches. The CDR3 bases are TGTGCCAGCAGTTCTCAGCGGGGCTCCTACGAGCAGTACTTC. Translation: CASSSQRGSYEQYF.

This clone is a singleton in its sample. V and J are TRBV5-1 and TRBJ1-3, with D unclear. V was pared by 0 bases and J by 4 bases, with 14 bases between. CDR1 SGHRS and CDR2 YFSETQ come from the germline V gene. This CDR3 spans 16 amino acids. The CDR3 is CASSLVPGSEGNTIYF. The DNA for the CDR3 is TGCGCCAGCAGCTTGGTTCCAGGCTCGGAAGGAAACACCATATATTTT.

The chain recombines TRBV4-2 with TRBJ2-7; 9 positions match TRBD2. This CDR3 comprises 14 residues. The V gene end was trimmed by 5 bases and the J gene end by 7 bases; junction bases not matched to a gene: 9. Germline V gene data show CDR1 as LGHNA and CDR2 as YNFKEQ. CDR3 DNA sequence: TGTGCCAGCAGCGGGGTAGCGGGAGCTAGAGAGCAGTACTTC. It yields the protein CASSGVAGAREQYF.

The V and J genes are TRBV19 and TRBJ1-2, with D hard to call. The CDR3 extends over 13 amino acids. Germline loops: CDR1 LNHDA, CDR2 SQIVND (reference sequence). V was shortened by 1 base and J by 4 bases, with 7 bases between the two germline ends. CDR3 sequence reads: CASSIAASYGYTF. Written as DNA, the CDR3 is TGTGCCAGTAGTATAGCCGCGTCCTATGGCTACACCTTC.

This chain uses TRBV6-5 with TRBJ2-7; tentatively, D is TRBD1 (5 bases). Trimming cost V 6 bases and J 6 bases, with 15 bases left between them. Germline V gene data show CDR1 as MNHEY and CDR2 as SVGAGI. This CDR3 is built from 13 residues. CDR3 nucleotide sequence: TGTGCCAGCAGGAAGGGGAATTCCCCCGAGCAGTACTTC. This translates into CASRKGNSPEQYF.

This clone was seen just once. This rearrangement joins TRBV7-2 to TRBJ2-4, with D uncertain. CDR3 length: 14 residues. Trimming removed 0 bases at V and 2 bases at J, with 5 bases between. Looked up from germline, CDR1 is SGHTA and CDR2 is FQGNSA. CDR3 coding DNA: TGTGCCAGCAGCTTAGCACAATCCAAAAACATTCAGTACTTC. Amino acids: CASSLAQSKNIQYF.

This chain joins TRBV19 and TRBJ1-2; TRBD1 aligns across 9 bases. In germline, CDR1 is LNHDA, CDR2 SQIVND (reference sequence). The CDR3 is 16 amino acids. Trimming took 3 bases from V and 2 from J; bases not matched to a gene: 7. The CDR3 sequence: CASSIGTGRINYGYTF. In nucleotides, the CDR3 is TGTGCCAGTAGTATTGGGACAGGGAGGATAAACTATGGCTACACCTTC. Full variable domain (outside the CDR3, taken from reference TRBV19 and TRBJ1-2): DGGITQSPKYLFRKEGQNVTLSCEQNLNHDAMYWYRQDPGQGLRLIYYSQIVNDFQKGDIAEGYSVSREKKESFPLTVTSAQKNPTAFYLCASSIGTGRINYGYTFGSGTRLTVV.